This T cell receptor (beta chain) was sequenced for a study of CD8 T cells in ankylosing spondylitis. Study-level results: Some motif variants had been reported before (in reactive arthritis synovial fluid and blood). Disease-linked clones were reportedly significantly enriched in matched ankylosing spondylitis synovial fluid. Clones linked to the disease showed a CD8+ phenotype. They occurred at relatively low frequencies in peripheral blood. Seemingly distinctive of ankylosing spondylitis blood was a TCR beta motif formed by eight highly homologous variants.

CDR3 length equals 16 residues. The V gene's germline CDR1 is KGHSH and CDR2 LQKENI. V was clipped by 5 bases and J by 4 bases, with 17 bases between them. To note about this clonotype: Its antigen is not identified.

TCR beta libraries were made by quantitative 5'-RACE with molecular barcodes. TCRdb ran MiXCR on the 5' RACE reads and lists one entry per CDR3 protein. Of roughly 470,000 distinct CDR3 sequences in the sample, approximately 26% were seen once. The rearrangement joins TRBV18 to TRBJ2-2; D is possibly TRBD1 or TRBD2 (5 bases each). The source of this sequence is a male donor with ankylosing spondylitis. The sample was blood, either unsorted or a sorted T cell fraction (not recorded which). In DNA, the CDR3 is TGTGCCAGCTCAGAGGTAGCCGGGGACCCCACCGGGGAGCTGTTTTTT. It yields the protein CASSEVAGDPTGELFF.